Reported below is one T cell receptor (beta chain). Its cognate antigen has yet to be identified. Base qualities are not recorded, but no much larger clone differs from it by a single base. These data originate in a study of blood T cell dynamics during melanoma immunotherapy (dated by TCRdb to the early 2020s). Notes on the research overall: Patients had metastatic melanoma and received first-line pembrolizumab or nivolumab plus ipilimumab as standard of care in the United Kingdom. Consecutive patients formed a training cohort, and a further independent group of patients from the same centre was pooled into an external validation set. To identify early correlates of response, the study profiled peripheral T cell receptor repertoires in patients with metastatic melanoma before and after one cycle of checkpoint inhibitor therapy.

The CDR3 goes from the cysteine to the phenylalanine over 11 residues. Only CDR3 DNA remains: 33 bases, in frame from the first base. The germline V gene encodes CDR1 SQVTM and CDR2 ANQGSEA. The full study reports these points: Whether the T cell clones driving repertoire changes were melanoma-specific or reflected general immune activation could not be determined in the study. The relatively small sample size was recognized as a factor that could limit how well the results generalize. Patients who later achieved disease control showed a bifurcated PBMC repertoire reorganization at W3, with increased clonality or increased diversity, unlike progressors.

A fixed 350 ng of DNA was loaded for every bulk PBMC sample. TCR beta CDR3 sequences were amplified from genomic DNA with the immunoSEQ TCRb Assay kit following manufacturer instructions. The KAPA Library Quantification Kit for Illumina platforms was used to quantify the pooled libraries by qPCR. Sequencing of the pooled libraries was done on an Illumina NextSeq 500, with clustering at about 0.55-1.2 pM. Regarding the original processing steps: The TCR data were analyzed using immunoSEQ ANALYZER and the R LymphoSeq package. A rearrangement efficiency score was calculated as productive divided by the sum of productive and non-productive CDR3 sequences. Within each patient, timepoints were compared pairwise for clonality, measured with the Gini coefficient, and for diversity, measured with the Renyi index at alpha=1. Clonal relatedness, based on an edit distance of 3, and repertoire similarity, based on the Bhattacharyya coefficient, were both computed in LymphoSeq. To classify response, a linear discriminant analysis based on week-3 changes in clonality and diversity was built with the R MASS and caret packages. The table comes from immuneACCESS by way of TCRdb, which keeps in-frame sequences with V and J called. Part of the clones is missing from these tables; in studies checked, under half for an unresolved V gene and the rest for unknown reasons. V and J calls and clone size are as listed in that table; D and trimming were resolved from the DNA. For this sample there are 10,000 to 15,000 clones; about 86% appear just once. The top ten clonotypes cover almost 4.5% of the sample.

The meaning of the sample's time point label: pre-treatment baseline. Blood samples were taken before treatment (T0) and at week 3 (W3), following the first cycle of checkpoint blockade. Except for a couple of patients with rapid clinical progression, response was assessed 12 weeks after the first infusion by RECIST 1.1; disease control meant complete response, partial response or stable disease. Patients were not eligible if they had prior systemic cancer treatment, concomitant immunosuppressant therapy or synchronous other active malignancies. To track both circulating cells and T cell turnover, TCR beta was sequenced from bulk PBMC as well as from plasma cell-free DNA. PBMC were isolated from blood with Lymphoprep and SepMate tubes, followed by red cell lysis. QIAamp DNA Blood Mini kits were used to extract DNA from PBMC and sorted T cell subsets.

This receptor was obtained from a human donor with melanoma. Sequenced material: blood, taken from a patient treated with checkpoint blockade. The rearranged chain carries TRBV29-1 and TRBJ1-2, with the D gene uncertain. The DNA sequence follows: TGCACCACGGGTTTCAACTATGGCTACACCTTC. This translates into CTTGFNYGYTF.